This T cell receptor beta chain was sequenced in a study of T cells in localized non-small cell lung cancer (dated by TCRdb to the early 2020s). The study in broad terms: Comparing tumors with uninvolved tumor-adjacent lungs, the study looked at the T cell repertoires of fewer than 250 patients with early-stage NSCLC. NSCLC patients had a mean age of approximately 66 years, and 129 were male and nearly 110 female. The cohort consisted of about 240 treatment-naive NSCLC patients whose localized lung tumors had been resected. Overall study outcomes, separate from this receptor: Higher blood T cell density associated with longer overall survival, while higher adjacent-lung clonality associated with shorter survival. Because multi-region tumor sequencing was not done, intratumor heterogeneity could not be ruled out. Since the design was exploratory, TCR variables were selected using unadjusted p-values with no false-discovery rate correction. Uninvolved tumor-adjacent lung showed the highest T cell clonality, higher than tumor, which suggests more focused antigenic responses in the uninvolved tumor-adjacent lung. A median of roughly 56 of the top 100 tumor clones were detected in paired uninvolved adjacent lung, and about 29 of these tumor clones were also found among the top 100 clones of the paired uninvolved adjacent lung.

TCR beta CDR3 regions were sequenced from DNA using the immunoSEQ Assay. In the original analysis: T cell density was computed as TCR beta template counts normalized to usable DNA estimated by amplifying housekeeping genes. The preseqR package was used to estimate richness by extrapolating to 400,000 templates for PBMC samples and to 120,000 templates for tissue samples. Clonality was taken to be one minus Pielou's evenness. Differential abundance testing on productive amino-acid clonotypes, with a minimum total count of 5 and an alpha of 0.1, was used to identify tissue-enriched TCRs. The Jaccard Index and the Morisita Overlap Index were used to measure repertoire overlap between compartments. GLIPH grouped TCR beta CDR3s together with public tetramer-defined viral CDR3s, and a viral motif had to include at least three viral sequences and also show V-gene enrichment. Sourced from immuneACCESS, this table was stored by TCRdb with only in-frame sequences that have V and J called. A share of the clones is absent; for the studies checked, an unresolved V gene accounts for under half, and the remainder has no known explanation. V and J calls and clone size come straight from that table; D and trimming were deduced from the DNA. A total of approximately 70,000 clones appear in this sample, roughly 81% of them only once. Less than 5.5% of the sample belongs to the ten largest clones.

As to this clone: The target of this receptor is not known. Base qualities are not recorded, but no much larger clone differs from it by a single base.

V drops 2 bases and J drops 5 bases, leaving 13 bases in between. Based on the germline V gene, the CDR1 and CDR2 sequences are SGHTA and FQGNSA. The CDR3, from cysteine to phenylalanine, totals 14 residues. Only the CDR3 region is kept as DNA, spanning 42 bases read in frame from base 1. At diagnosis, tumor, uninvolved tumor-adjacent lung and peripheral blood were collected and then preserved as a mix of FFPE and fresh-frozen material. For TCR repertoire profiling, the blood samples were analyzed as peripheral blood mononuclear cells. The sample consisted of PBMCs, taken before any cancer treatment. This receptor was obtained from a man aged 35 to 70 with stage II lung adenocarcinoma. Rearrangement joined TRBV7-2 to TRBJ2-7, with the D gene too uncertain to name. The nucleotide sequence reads TGTGCCAGCAGCTTAATCGGGCAGAAAAACGAGCAGTACTTC. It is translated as CASSLIGQKNEQYF.